Following are 9 T cell receptor beta chains from one sample sequenced in a study of glioma-infiltrating T cells. Amplification of TCR alpha and beta CDR3 regions from RNA used iRepertoire nested multiplex PCR. Via MiXCR, TCRdb re-called the multiplex PCR reads, giving one row per CDR3 protein. The repertoire holds 300,000 to 400,000 distinct CDR3 sequences, with 41% as singletons. The sample comprised glioma tissue, nonneoplastic brain tissue, or PBMCs (not recorded which). These receptors all stem from a human donor with low-grade glioma or glioblastoma, undergoing nonglioma brain surgery, or in good health (not recorded which).

V is TRBV20-1 and J is TRBJ2-5; D call uncertain. The ends were cut back, 8 bases at V and 5 bases at J, with 12 bases in the middle. The CDR3 consists of 11 residues. The V gene's germline CDR1 is DFQATT and CDR2 SNEGSKA (reference sequence). This CDR3 is CSPLWAETQYF. Written as DNA, the CDR3 is TGCAGTCCCCTCTGGGCGGAGACCCAGTACTTC.

This clonotype was counted a single time. The junction and the germline gene differ at one end; a read error may be behind it. The V and J genes are TRBV20-1 and TRBJ1-1; D unresolved. CDR1 and CDR2 from the germline V gene are DFQATT and SNEGSKA (reference sequence). The CDR3 consists of 14 residues. The CDR3 region is CSGRARKGMNEAFF. In DNA form, the CDR3 reads TGCAGTGGTAGAGCCAGGAAAGGGATGAATGAAGCTTTCTTT.

The table lists this clonotype with many counts. The chain combines TRBV20-1 with TRBJ1-2; 9 nucleotides align to TRBD1. Germline-derived CDR1 and CDR2 are DFQATT and SNEGSKA (reference sequence). After removal of 5 bases from V and 8 bases from J, the junction contained 9 bases not matched to a gene. This CDR3 is 13 amino acids long. The CDR3 DNA is TGCAGTGCTCTGAGGACAGGGGTGCTAGGCTACACCTTC. It yields the protein CSALRTGVLGYTF.

This clonotype was recorded a few times. CDR3: CASSLVPGGEQYF. The CDR3 DNA follows: TGTGCCAGCAGCTTAGTACCTGGGGGCGAGCAGTACTTC. The chain links TRBV11-2 to TRBJ2-7; D assignment may be TRBD1 or TRBD2 (5 bases each). Germline V gives CDR1 SGHAT, CDR2 FQNNGV. This CDR3 has 13 residues. The V gene lost 1 base and the J gene lost 6 bases, with 10 bases spanning the gap.

This clonotype was seen at least ten times. The chain recombines TRBV6-1 with TRBJ2-5; D is unresolved. The CDR3 consists of 16 residues. Germline V gene sequence: CDR1 MNHNS, CDR2 SASEGT. V lost 3 bases to trimming and J lost 1 base, with 15 bases between them. DNA for the CDR3: TGTGCCAGCAGTGAGTTTGGTCAGAGCCTCCAAGAGACCCAGTACTTC. This translates into CASSEFGQSLQETQYF.

This clonotype was recorded many times. This chain uses TRBV6-2 or TRBV6-3 with TRBJ2-1, with 8 bases matching TRBD2. The CDR3 has 15 residues. CDR1 is MNHEY and CDR2 is SVGEGT in the germline V gene. Germline trimming cut 7 bases from V and 5 bases from J; bases unmatched to any gene: 10. The CDR3 nucleotides read TGTGCCAGCACGGGAAGCGGGAGTAGGAACAATGAGCAGTTCTTC. Translated: CASTGSGSRNNEQFF.

Of note for this clonotype: This could be a read error, since a much larger clone is one nucleotide away. This chain connects TRBV6-2 or TRBV6-3 to TRBJ2-7; D is ambiguous. This CDR3 has 15 amino acids. The V gene's germline CDR1 is MNHEY and CDR2 SVGEGT. CDR3 sequence: CACSYASHSFYEQYF. CDR3 sequence (DNA): TGTGCCTGCAGTTACGCCTCGCACAGCTTCTACGAGCAGTACTTC.

In its sample, this clonotype was seen many times. The chain carries TRBV27 and TRBJ2-3; D unclear. CDR3 length: 12 amino acids. Germline CDR1 and CDR2: MNHEY and SMNVEV (reference sequence). The V end lost 5 bases, the J end lost 1 base, and 4 bases lay between the germline ends. The CDR3 region has the DNA TGTGCCAGCAGTACCCGCACAGATACGCAGTATTTT. It is translated as CASSTRTDTQYF.

This clonotype was seen ten or more times. The V and J genes are TRBV6-2 or TRBV6-3 and TRBJ1-1; 7 bases are shared with TRBD1. Unmatched junction bases numbered 2, after V lost 5 bases and J lost 8 bases. CDR1 is MNHEY and CDR2 is SVGEGT in the germline V gene. CDR3 length: 11 amino acids. The CDR3 protein is CASSMGQEAFF. The CDR3 DNA is TGTGCCAGCAGTATGGGACAGGAAGCTTTCTTT.